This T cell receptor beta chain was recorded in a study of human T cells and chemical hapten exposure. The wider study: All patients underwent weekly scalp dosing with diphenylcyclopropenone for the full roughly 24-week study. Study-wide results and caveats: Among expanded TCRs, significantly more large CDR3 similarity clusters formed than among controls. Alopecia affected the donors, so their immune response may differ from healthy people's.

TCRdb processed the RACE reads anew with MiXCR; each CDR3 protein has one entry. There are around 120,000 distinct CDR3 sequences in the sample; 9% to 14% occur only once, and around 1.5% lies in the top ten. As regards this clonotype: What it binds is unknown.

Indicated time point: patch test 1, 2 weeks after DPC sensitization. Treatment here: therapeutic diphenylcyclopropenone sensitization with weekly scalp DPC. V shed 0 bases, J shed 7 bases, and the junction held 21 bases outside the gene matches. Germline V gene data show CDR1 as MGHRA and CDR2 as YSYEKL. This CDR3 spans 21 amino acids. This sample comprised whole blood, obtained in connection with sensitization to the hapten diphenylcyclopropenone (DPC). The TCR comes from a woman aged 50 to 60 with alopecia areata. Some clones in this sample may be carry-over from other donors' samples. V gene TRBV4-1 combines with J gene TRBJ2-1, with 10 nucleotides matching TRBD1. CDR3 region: CASSQDPFVVLGTGAGNEQFF. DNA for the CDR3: TGCGCCAGCAGCCAAGATCCCTTCGTTGTGCTCGGGACAGGGGCCGGGAATGAGCAGTTCTTC.